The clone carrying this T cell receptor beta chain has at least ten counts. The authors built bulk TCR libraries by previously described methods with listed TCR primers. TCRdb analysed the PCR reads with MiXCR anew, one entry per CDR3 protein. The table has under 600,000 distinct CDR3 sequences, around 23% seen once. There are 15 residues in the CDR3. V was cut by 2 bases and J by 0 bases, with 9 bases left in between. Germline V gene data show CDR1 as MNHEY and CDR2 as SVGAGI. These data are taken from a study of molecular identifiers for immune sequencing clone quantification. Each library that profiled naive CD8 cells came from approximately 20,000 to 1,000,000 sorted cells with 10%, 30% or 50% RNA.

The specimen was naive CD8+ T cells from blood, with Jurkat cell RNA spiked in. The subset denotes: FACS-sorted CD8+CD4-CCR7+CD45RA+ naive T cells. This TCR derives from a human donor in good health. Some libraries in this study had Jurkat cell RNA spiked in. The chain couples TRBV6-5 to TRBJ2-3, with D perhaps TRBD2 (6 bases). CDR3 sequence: CASSYGGLSTDTQYF. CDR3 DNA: TGTGCCAGCAGTTACGGGGGACTTAGCACAGATACGCAGTATTTT.